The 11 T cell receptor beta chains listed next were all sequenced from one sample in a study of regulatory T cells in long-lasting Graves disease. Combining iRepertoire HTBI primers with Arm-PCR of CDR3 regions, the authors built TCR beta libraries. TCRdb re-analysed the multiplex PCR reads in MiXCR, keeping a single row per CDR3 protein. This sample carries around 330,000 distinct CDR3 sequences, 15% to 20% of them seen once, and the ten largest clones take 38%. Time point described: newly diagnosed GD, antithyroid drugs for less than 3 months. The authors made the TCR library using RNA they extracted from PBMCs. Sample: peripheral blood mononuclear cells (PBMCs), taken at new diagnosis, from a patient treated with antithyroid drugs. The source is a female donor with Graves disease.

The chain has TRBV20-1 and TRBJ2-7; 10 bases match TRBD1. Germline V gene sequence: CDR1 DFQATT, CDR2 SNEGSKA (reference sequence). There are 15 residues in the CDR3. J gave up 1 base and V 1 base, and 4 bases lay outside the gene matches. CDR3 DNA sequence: TGCAGTGCTAGAGGGGGGACAGGGGTGTCCTACGAGCAGTACGTC. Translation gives CSARGGTGVSYEQYV.

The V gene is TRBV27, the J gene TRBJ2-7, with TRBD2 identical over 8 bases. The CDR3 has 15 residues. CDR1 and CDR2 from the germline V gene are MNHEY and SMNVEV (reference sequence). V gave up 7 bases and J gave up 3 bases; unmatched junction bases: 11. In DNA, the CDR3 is TGTGCCAGCATCGAGGTCCCGGGACTAGGCTACGAGCAGTACTTC. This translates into CASIEVPGLGYEQYF.

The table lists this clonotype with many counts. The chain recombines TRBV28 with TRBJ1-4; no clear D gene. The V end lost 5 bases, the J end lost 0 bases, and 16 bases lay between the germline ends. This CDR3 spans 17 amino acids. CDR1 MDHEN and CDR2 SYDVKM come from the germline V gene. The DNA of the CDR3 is TGTGCCAGCAGTCGAAGCTTTGGGAGCCCAACTAATGAAAAACTGTTTTTT. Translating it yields CASSRSFGSPTNEKLFF.

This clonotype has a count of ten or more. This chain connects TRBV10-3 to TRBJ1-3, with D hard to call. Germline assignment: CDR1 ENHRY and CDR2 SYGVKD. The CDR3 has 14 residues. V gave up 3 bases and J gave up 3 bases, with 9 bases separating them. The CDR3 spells CAISERGIGNTIYF. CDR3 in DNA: TGTGCCATCAGTGAACGGGGTATTGGAAACACCATATATTTT.

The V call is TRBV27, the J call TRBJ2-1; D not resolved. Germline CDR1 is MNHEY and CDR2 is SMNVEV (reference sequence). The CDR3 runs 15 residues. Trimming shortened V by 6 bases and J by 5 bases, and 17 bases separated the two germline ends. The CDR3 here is CASRFLAKPDNEQFF. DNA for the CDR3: TGTGCCAGCAGGTTTTTAGCTAAACCGGACAATGAGCAGTTCTTC.

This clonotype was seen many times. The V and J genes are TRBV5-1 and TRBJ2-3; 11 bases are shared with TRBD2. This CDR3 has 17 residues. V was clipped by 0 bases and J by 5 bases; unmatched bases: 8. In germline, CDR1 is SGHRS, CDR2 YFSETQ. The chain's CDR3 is CASSLVLAGASEDTQYF. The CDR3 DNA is TGCGCCAGCAGCTTGGTACTAGCGGGAGCTAGCGAAGATACGCAGTATTTT.

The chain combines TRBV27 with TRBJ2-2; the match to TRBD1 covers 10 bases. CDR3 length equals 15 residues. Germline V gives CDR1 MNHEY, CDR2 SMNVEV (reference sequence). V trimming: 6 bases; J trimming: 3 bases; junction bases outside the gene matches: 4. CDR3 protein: CASRSGTGDTGELFF. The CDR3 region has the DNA TGTGCCAGCAGATCCGGGACAGGGGACACCGGGGAGCTGTTTTTT.

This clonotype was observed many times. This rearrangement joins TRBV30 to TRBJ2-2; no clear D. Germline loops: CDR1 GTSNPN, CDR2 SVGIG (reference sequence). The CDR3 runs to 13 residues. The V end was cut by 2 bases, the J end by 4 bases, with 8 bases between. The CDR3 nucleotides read TGTGCCTGGAGTTCTGGTTTCACCGGGGAGCTGTTTTTT. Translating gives CAWSSGFTGELFF.

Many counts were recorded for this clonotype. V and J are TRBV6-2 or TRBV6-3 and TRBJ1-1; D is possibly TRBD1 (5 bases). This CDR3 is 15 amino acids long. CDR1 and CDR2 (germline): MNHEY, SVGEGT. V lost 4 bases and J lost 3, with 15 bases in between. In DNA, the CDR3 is TGTGCCAGCAGTTTCCGTATGGGGGGGGACACTGAAGCTTTCTTT. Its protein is CASSFRMGGDTEAFF.

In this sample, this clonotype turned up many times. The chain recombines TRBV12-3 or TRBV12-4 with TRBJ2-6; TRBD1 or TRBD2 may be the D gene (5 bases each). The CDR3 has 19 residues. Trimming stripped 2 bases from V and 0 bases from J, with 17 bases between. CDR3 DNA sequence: TGTGCCAGCAGTTTACCGGGATCGAGGGGTAGCTCTGGGGCCAACGTCCTGACTTTC. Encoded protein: CASSLPGSRGSSGANVLTF.

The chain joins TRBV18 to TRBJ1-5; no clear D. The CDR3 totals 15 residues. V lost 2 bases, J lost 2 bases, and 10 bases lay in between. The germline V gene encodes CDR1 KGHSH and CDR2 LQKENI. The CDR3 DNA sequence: TGTGCCAGCTCACCAGTATCTGGTGGCAATCAGCCCCAGCATTTT. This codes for CASSPVSGGNQPQHF.